These T cell receptor beta chains were read from a single sample in a study of cytomegalovirus exposure and HLA in healthy donors. Clones were read by immunoSEQ multiplex PCR, and TCRdb kept only the in-frame ones, dropping some. The profile shows about 150,000 clones, around 68% of them singletons. The sample taken for sequencing was PBMCs. These receptor sequences come from a man aged 30 to 39 in good health and CMV-seropositive. Each CDR3 is given with its conserved first and last residue. Each record gives: J gene, CDR3 length, D gene, clone size, V gene, CDR3 protein, CDR3 DNA. The D gene is left open where the match is weak. Not all rows give a size; the values are once, few, many and, for expanded clones, a class.

>TRBJ1-2|14|TRBD1|NA|TRBV19
CASSIGGQAGGYTF
TGTGCCAGTAGTATAGGAGGACAGGCCGGAGGCTACACCTTC
>TRBJ1-1|12|NA|NA|TRBV30
CAWSYRVAEAFF
TGTGCCTGGAGTTACAGGGTTGCTGAAGCTTTCTTT
>TRBJ1-3|14|NA|NA|TRBV21-1
CASRPGQHRGTIYF
TGTGCCAGCAGGCCGGGACAGCACCGTGGCACCATATATTTT
>TRBJ1-5|14|TRBD1|NA|TRBV5-1
CASSPGQGNQPQHF
TGCGCCAGCAGCCCGGGACAGGGGAACCAGCCCCAGCATTTT
>TRBJ2-5|15|TRBD2|once|TRBV19
CASKSGLAGLETQYF
TGTGCCAGTAAGAGTGGGCTAGCGGGGTTAGAGACCCAGTACTTC
>TRBJ2-7|16|TRBD1|few|TRBV5-1
CASSLARDRFSYEQYF
TGCGCCAGCAGCTTGGCCCGGGACAGGTTCTCCTACGAGCAGTACTTC
>TRBJ2-7|14|TRBD1|NA|TRBV27
CASSDGTGGYEQYF
TGTGCCAGCAGTGACGGGACAGGCGGCTACGAGCAGTACTTC
>TRBJ2-2|14|TRBD1|NA|TRBV7-3
CASSRQGWTGELFF
TGTGCCAGCAGCCGACAGGGATGGACCGGGGAGCTGTTTTTT
>TRBJ2-7|13|TRBD2|NA|TRBV7-2
CASQREVWHEQYF
TGTGCCAGCCAGCGGGAGGTGTGGCACGAGCAGTACTTC
>TRBJ1-2|14|NA|NA|TRBV5-5
CASSFGQGPGGYTF
TGTGCCAGCAGCTTCGGGCAGGGGCCGGGGGGCTACACCTTC
>TRBJ2-2|16|NA|NA|TRBV6-1
CASSEVGRINTGELFF
TGTGCCAGCAGTGAAGTGGGCCGGATTAACACCGGGGAGCTGTTTTTT
>TRBJ2-1|14|TRBD2|NA|TRBV30
CAWSLVAGVSEQFF
TGTGCCTGGAGTCTAGTAGCGGGAGTCAGTGAGCAGTTCTTC
>TRBJ2-1|14|NA|NA|TRBV27
CASTRGPPYNEQFF
TGTGCCAGCACCAGGGGACCCCCGTACAATGAGCAGTTCTTC
>TRBJ2-5|14|TRBD2|NA|TRBV9
CASTLGLGQETQYF
TGTGCCAGCACCTTGGGACTAGGGCAAGAGACCCAGTACTTC
>TRBJ2-3|13|NA|few|TRBV6-5
CASSLLASDTQYF
TGTGCCAGCAGTCTCCTAGCATCAGATACGCAGTATTTT
>TRBJ2-7|13|NA|NA|TRBV5-6
CASSSARAYEQYF
TGTGCCAGCAGCTCGGCCAGGGCTTACGAGCAGTACTTC
>TRBJ2-7|17|TRBD2|NA|TRBV5-6
CAAFNSGRSPSSYEQYF
TGTGCCGCCTTCAATAGCGGGAGGTCACCGAGCTCCTACGAGCAGTACTTC
>TRBJ2-7|16|NA|NA|TRBV19
CASSISRGGEAYEQYF
TGTGCCAGTAGTATCTCGCGGGGAGGCGAAGCCTACGAGCAGTACTTC
>TRBJ1-3|11|NA|once|TRBV30
CACREGRTIYF
TGTGCCTGCCGTGAGGGAAGGACCATATATTTT
>TRBJ1-3|15|NA|once|TRBV7-3
CASSLSTESGNTIYF
TGTGCCAGCAGCTTATCAACAGAATCTGGAAACACCATATATTTT
>TRBJ2-1|17|TRBD2|few|TRBV5-1
CASSLLAGEFGYNEQFF
TGCGCCAGCAGCTTGCTAGCGGGAGAGTTTGGCTACAATGAGCAGTTCTTC
>TRBJ2-7|14|NA|NA|TRBV29-1
CSAGGGREPYEQYF
TGCAGCGCCGGTGGGGGACGGGAGCCCTACGAGCAGTACTTC
>TRBJ2-3|17|NA|NA|TRBV10-1
CASSDPERAASTDTQYF
TGCGCCAGCAGTGACCCGGAAAGAGCGGCTAGCACAGATACGCAGTATTTT
>TRBJ2-1|14|TRBD2|NA|TRBV30
CAWNRGVKGYEQFF
TGTGCCTGGAATCGGGGGGTGAAGGGGTATGAGCAGTTCTTC
>TRBJ2-2|13|NA|NA|TRBV19
CASSHGRFGELFF
TGTGCCAGTAGTCATGGGAGGTTCGGGGAGCTGTTTTTT
>TRBJ1-1|16|NA|NA|TRBV6-5
CASSYSTYLGGTEAFF
TGTGCCAGCAGTTACTCGACGTACCTGGGGGGCACTGAAGCTTTCTTT
>TRBJ1-1|15|NA|NA|TRBV27
CASSLQTGRWTEAFF
TGTGCCAGCAGTCTCCAAACAGGGAGATGGACTGAAGCTTTCTTT
>TRBJ2-7|13|NA|few|TRBV15
CATSSRQPYEQYF
TGTGCCACCAGCAGTAGACAGCCCTACGAGCAGTACTTC
>TRBJ1-1|13|NA|once|TRBV5-1
CASTRGTNTEAFF
TGCGCCAGCACTCGCGGGACGAACACTGAAGCTTTCTTT
>TRBJ2-7|16|TRBD2|NA|TRBV5-5
CASSSGLAGASYEQYF
TGTGCCAGCAGCTCGGGACTAGCGGGTGCGAGCTACGAGCAGTACTTC
>TRBJ1-2|12|NA|NA|TRBV7-9
CASSWGGSGYTF
TGTGCCAGCAGTTGGGGAGGGTCTGGCTACACCTTC
>TRBJ1-1|16|TRBD1|NA|TRBV10-3
CAISGRDGTEEGEAFF
TGTGCCATCAGTGGGAGAGACGGGACAGAGGAGGGTGAAGCTTTCTTT